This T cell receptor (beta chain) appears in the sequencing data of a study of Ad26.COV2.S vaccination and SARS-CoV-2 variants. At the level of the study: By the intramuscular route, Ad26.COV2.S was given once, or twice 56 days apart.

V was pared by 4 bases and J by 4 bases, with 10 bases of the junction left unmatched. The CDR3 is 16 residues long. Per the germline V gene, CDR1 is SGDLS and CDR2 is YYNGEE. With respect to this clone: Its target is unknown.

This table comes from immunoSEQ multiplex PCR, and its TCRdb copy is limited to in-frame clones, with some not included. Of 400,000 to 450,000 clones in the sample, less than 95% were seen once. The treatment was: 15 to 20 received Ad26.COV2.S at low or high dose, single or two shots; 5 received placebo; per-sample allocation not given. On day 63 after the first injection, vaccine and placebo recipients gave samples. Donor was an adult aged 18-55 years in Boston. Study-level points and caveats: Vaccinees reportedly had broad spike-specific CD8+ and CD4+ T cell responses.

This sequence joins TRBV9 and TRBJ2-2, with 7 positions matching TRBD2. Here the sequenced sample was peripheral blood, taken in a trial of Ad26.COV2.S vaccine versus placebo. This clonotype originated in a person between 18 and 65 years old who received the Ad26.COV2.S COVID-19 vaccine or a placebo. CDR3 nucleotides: TGTGCCAGCAGCCACTCGCTTGGGGAGGGCACCGGGGAGCTGTTTTTT. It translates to CASSHSLGEGTGELFF.